This TCR beta chain was captured by sequencing in a study of blood T cell repertoires in COVID-19. In the study overall: Collection of acute and convalescent COVID-19 samples took place in the United States, Italy and Spain. The cDNA or gDNA used as material had been derived from T cells, B-cell-depleted T cells, or PBMCs.

The CDR3 has 13 amino acids. The germline CDR1 and CDR2 sequences are MNHNY and SVGAGI (reference sequence). Losses at the gene ends were 6 bases for V and 4 bases for J; bases not matched to a gene: 3. Authors' processing steps: By means of reference gene primer amplification, nucleated cell counts were estimated. Sequencing was performed with immunoSEQ multiplex PCR; in TCRdb, only in-frame clones are kept and a portion is missing. The V and J calls and clone size were taken over from that table, and D and trimming were inferred from the DNA. The table has 120,000 to 150,000 clones, roughly four fifths seen once.

The clonotype comes from a human donor with acute or convalescent COVID-19. The donor label of this sample is uncertain. The sequenced material came from peripheral blood. The genes are TRBV6-6 and TRBJ2-1; 7 bases map to TRBD1. CDR3 coding DNA: TGTGCCAGCAGACAGGGGCTTTACAATGAGCAGTTCTTC. Residues: CASRQGLYNEQFF.